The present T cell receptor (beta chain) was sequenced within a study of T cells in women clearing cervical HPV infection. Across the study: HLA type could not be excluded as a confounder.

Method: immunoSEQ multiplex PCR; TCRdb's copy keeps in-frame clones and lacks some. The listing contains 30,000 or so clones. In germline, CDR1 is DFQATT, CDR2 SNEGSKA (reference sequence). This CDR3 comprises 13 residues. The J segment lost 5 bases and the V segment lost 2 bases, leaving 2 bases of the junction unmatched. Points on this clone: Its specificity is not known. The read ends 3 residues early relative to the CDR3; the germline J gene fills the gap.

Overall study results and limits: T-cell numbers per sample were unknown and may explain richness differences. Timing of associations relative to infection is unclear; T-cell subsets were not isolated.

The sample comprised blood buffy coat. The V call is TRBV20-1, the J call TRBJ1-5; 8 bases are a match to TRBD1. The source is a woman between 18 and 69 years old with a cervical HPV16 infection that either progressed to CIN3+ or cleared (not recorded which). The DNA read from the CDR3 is TGCAGTGCTAGAATGACAGGGGATCAGCCC. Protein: CSARMTGDQP. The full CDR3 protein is CSARMTGDQPQHF.